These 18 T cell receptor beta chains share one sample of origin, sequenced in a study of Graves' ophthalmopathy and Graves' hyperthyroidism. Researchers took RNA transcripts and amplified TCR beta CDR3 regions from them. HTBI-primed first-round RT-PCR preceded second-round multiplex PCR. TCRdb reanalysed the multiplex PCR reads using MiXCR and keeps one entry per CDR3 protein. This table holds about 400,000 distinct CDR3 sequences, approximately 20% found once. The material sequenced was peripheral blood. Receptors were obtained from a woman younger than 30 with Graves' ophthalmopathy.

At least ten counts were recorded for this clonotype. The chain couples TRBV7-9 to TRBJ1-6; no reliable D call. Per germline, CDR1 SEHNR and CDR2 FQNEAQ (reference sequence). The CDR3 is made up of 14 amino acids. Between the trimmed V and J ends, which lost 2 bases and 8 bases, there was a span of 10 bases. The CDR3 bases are TGTGCCAGCAGCTTACAAGGGTCCGATTCACCCCTCCACTTT. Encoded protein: CASSLQGSDSPLHF.

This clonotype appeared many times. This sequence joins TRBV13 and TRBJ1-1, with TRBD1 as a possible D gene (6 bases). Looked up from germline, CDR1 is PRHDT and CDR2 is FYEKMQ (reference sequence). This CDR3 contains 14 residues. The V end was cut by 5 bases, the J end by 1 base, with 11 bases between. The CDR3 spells CASSVPDRNTEAFF. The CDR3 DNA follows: TGTGCCAGCAGCGTACCGGACAGGAACACTGAAGCTTTCTTT. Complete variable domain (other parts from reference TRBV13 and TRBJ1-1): AAGVIQSPRHLIKEKRETATLKCYPIPRHDTVYWYQQGPGQDPQFLISFYEKMQSDKGSIPDRFSAQQFSDYHSELNMSSLELGDSALYFCASSVPDRNTEAFFGQGTRLTVV.

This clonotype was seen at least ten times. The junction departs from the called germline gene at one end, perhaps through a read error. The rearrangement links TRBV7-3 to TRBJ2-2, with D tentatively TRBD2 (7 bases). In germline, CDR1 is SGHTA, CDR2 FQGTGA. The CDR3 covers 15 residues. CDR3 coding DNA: TGTGCCAGCAGCTTAACGCGGACTAGGGGGGGGGAGCTGGTTTTT. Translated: CASSLTRTRGGELVF. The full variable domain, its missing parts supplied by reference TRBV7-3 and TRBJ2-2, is GAGVSQTPSNKVTEKGKYVELRCDPISGHTALYWYRQSLGQGPEFLIYFQGTGAADDSGLPNDRFFAVRPEGSVSTLKIQRTERGDSAVYLCASSLTRTRGGELVFGEGSRLTVL.

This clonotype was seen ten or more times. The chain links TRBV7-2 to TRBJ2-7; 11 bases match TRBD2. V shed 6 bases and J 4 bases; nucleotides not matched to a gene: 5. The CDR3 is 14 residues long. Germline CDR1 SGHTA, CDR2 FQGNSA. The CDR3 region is CASRSGTSGYEQYF. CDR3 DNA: TGTGCCAGCAGGTCCGGGACTAGCGGTTACGAGCAGTACTTC.

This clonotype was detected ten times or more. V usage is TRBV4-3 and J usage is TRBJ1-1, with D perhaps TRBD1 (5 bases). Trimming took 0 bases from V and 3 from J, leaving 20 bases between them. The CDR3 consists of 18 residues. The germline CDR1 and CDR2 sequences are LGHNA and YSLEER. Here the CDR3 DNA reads TGCGCCAGCAGCCAAGAACTTTACGCAGGGACGAAGCACACTGAAGCTTTCTTT. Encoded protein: CASSQELYAGTKHTEAFF.

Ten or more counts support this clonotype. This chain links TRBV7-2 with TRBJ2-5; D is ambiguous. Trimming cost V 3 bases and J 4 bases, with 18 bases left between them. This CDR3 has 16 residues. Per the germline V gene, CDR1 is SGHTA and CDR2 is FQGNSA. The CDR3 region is CASSFWSSGGRETQYF. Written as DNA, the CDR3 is TGTGCCAGCAGCTTCTGGTCGTCGGGTGGCCGAGAGACCCAGTACTTC.

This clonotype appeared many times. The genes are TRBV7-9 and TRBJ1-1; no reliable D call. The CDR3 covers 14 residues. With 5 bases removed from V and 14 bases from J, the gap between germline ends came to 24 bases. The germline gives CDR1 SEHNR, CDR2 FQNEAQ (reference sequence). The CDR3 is CASSPPRNRSKSFF. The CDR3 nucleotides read TGTGCCAGCAGCCCTCCCCGGAACCGCTCGAAGTCGTTCTTT.

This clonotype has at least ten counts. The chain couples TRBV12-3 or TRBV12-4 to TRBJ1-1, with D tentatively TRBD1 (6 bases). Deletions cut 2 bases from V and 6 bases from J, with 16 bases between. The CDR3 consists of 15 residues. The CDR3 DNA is TGTGCCAGCAGTTTACGGGGAAAGGGGGGCGCTGAAGCTTTCTTT. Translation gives CASSLRGKGGAEAFF.

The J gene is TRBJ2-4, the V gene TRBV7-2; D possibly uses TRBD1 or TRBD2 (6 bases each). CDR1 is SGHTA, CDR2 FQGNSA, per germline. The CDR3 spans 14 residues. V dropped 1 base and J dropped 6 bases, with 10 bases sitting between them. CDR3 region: CASSLGGAGNIQYF. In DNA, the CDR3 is TGTGCCAGCAGCTTAGGGGGGGCCGGAAACATTCAGTACTTC.

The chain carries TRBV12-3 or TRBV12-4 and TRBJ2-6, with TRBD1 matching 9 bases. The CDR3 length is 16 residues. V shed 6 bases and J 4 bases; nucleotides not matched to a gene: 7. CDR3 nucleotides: TGTGCCAGCAGCACAGGGGGCGGTCAGGGGGCCAACGTCCTGACTTTC. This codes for CASSTGGGQGANVLTF.

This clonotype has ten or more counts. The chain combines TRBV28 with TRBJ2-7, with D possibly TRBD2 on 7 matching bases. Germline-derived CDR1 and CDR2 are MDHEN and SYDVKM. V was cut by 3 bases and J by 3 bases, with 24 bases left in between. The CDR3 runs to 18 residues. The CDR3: CASSLGWIGEGGDYEQYF. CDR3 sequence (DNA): TGTGCCAGCAGTTTGGGTTGGATAGGGGAAGGGGGGGACTACGAGCAGTACTTC.

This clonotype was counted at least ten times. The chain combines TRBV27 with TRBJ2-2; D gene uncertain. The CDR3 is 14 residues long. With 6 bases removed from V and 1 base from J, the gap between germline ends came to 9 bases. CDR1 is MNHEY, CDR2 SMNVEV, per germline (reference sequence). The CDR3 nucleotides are TGTGCCAGCAGCCACTACAGGAACACCGGGGAGCTGTTTTTT. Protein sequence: CASSHYRNTGELFF.

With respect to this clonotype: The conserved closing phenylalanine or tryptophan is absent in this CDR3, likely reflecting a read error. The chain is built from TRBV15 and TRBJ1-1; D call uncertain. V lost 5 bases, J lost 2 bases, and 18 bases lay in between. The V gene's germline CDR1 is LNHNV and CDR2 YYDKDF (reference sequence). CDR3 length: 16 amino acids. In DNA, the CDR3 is TGTGCCACCAGCTCCTTTCCCCGAGACACCAACACTGAAGCTTTCCTT. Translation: CATSSFPRDTNTEAFL.

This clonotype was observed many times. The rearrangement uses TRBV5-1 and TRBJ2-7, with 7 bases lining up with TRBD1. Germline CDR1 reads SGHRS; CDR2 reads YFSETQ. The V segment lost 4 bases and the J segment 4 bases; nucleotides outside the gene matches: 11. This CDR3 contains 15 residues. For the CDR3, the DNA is TGCGCCAGCAGCCACGGGGACAGAGATGTTTACGAGCAGTACTTC. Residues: CASSHGDRDVYEQYF.

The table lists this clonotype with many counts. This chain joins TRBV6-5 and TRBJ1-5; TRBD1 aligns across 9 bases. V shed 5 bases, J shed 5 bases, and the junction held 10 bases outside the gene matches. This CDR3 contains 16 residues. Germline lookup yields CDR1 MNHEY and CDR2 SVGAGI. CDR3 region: CASSPQDRGGDQPQHF. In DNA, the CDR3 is TGTGCCAGCAGTCCCCAGGACAGGGGTGGCGATCAGCCCCAGCATTTT.

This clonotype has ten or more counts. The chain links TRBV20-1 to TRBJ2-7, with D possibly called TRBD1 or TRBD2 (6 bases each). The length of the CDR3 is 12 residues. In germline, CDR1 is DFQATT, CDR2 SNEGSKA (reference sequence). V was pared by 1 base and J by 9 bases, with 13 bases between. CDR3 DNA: TGCAGTGCTAGAGTGGGGGGCCTCGCGCAGTACTTC. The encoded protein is CSARVGGLAQYF.

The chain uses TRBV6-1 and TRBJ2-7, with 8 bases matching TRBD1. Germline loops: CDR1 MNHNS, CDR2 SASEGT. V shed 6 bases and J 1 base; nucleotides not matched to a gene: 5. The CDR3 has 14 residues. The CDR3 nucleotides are TGTGCCAGCAGAAGGACAGGGTTGTCCTACGAGCAGTACTTC. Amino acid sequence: CASRRTGLSYEQYF.

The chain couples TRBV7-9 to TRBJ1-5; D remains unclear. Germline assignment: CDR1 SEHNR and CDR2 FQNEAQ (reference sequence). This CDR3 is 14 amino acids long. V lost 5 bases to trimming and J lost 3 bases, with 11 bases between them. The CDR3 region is CASSTPGSNQPQHF. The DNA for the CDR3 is TGTGCCAGCAGCACCCCGGGGTCCAATCAGCCCCAGCATTTT.